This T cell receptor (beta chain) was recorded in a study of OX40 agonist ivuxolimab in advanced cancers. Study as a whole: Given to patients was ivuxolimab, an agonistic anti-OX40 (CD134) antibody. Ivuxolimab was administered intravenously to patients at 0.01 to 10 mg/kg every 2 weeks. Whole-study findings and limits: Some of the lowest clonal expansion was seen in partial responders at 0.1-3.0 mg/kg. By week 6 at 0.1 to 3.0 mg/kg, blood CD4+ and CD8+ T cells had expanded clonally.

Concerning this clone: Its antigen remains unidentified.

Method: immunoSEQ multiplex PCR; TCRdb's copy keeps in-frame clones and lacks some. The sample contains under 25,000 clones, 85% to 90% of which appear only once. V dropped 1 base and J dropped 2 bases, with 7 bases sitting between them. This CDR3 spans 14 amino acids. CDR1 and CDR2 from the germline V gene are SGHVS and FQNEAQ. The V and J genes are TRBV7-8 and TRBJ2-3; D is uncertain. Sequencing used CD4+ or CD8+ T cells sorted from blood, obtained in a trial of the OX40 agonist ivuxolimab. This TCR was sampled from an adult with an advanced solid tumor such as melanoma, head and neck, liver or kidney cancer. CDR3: CASSLGLNTDTQYF. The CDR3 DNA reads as TGTGCCAGCAGCTTAGGCCTGAACACAGATACGCAGTATTTT.